A single sample gave rise to the 19 T cell receptor beta chains below, sequenced in a study of Ad26.COV2.S vaccination and SARS-CoV-2 variants. Treatment indicated: some 20 received Ad26.COV2.S at low or high dose, single or two shots; roughly 5 received placebo; per-sample allocation not given. Samples came from day 63 after the first vaccine or placebo injection. Sequencing used immunoSEQ multiplex PCR; TCRdb keeps in-frame clones, though not all of them. The repertoire has some 330,000 clones, 85% to 90% of them found once; the top ten carry around 5%. Specimen: peripheral blood, collected in a trial of Ad26.COV2.S vaccine versus placebo. The receptors were gathered from a person between 18 and 65 years old who received the Ad26.COV2.S COVID-19 vaccine or a placebo.

The chain has TRBV7-9 and TRBJ1-1, with TRBD1 identical over 7 bases. In germline, CDR1 is SEHNR, CDR2 FQNEAQ (reference sequence). V lost 2 bases, J lost 0 bases, and 9 bases stayed unmatched. The CDR3 is 17 residues long. CDR3: CASSLSPTGSLNTEAFF. The CDR3 coding sequence is TGTGCCAGCAGCTTAAGCCCGACAGGGTCCTTGAACACTGAAGCTTTCTTT. The full variable domain, its missing parts supplied by reference TRBV7-9 and TRBJ1-1, is DTGVSQNPRHKITKRGQNVTFRCDPISEHNRLYWYRQTLGQGPEFLTYFQNEAQLEKSRLLSDRFSAERPKGSFSTLEIQRTEQGDSAMYLCASSLSPTGSLNTEAFFGQGTRLTVV.

This rearrangement joins TRBV3-1 (or the pseudogene TRBV3-2) to TRBJ2-5; 13 nucleotides line up with TRBD2. Per germline, CDR1 LGHDT and CDR2 YNNKEL (reference sequence). J gave up 4 bases and V 6 bases, and 5 bases lay outside the gene matches. This CDR3 has 15 residues. CDR3 sequence (DNA): TGTGCCAGCAGGAGACTAGCGGGGGGTTCAGAGACCCAGTACTTC. It is translated as CASRRLAGGSETQYF.

The rearrangement joins TRBV5-4 to TRBJ2-7; D unclear. Germline-derived CDR1 and CDR2 are SGHNT and YYREEE (reference sequence). CDR3 length: 12 amino acids. V was shortened by 0 bases and J by 6 bases, with 7 bases between the two germline ends. Here the CDR3 DNA reads TGTGCCAGCAGCTTGGTAGGGATCGAGCAGTACTTC. Amino acids: CASSLVGIEQYF.

The V and J genes are TRBV7-9 and TRBJ2-5, with D tentatively TRBD1 (5 bases). V was trimmed by 1 base and J by 5 bases, leaving 11 bases between them. The V gene's germline CDR1 is SEHNR and CDR2 FQNEAQ (reference sequence). This CDR3 comprises 14 residues. This CDR3 is CASSLVGVTETQYF. The CDR3 DNA reads as TGTGCCAGCAGCTTAGTAGGGGTTACCGAGACCCAGTACTTC.

The chain's CDR3 is CASSMGGDAYEQYF. The CDR3 nucleotides read TGTGCCAGTAGTATGGGAGGGGACGCCTACGAGCAGTACTTC. This rearrangement joins TRBV19 to TRBJ2-7, with 7 bases that match TRBD2. The CDR3 spans 14 residues. Germline-derived CDR1 and CDR2 are LNHDA and SQIVND (reference sequence). The junction had 4 bases not matched to a gene; V was cut back by 3 bases and J by 2 bases.

V gene TRBV23-1 combines with J gene TRBJ2-6, with TRBD1 matching over 8 bases. TRBV23-1 is labeled an ORF, and its function is uncertain. Trimming removed 4 bases from V and 0 bases from J; junction bases left unmatched: 5. The CDR3 has 17 residues. Here the CDR3 DNA reads TGCGCCAGCAGTCTTAGGACAGGGAGCTCTGGGGCCAACGTCCTGACTTTC. It encodes CASSLRTGSSGANVLTF.

This sequence joins TRBV9 and TRBJ2-5; D assignment may be TRBD1 or TRBD2 (7 bases each). The CDR3 consists of 14 residues. From germline, CDR1 is SGDLS and CDR2 YYNGEE. V was cut by 6 bases and J by 0 bases, with 12 bases left in between. The CDR3 loop is CASTPGGDQETQYF. DNA for the CDR3: TGTGCCAGCACCCCAGGGGGGGACCAAGAGACCCAGTACTTC.

The chain links TRBV10-3 to TRBJ2-7; D is uncertain. The CDR3 has 15 amino acids. Deletions cut 6 bases from V and 0 bases from J, with 15 bases between. The germline V gene has CDR1 ENHRY and CDR2 SYGVKD. The CDR3 DNA is TGTGCCATCAGCGACCGAGACGGGCACTCCTACGAGCAGTACTTC. This translates into CAISDRDGHSYEQYF.

This chain links TRBV6-2 or TRBV6-3 with TRBJ1-1, with D unresolved. Between the trimmed V and J ends, which lost 0 bases and 6 bases, there was a span of 8 bases. CDR1 MNHEY and CDR2 SVGEGT come from the germline V gene. This CDR3 spans 13 amino acids. The CDR3 sequence is CASSYSGGAEAFF. CDR3 in DNA: TGTGCCAGCAGTTACTCAGGAGGCGCTGAAGCTTTCTTT.

The chain employs TRBV12-2 and TRBJ1-2; TRBD1, as called in the table, went unchecked against the DNA. TRBV12-2 corresponds to a pseudogene. CDR3 size: 17 residues. DNA for the CDR3: TGTGCAAGTCGCGCCAGACAGGGTGAAAGGGAACTAAGTGGCTACACCTTC. Its translation is CASRARQGERELSGYTF.

The chain is built from TRBV4-1 and TRBJ2-2; D is possibly TRBD1 (5 bases). CDR3 length: 16 residues. Germline V gene sequence: CDR1 MGHRA, CDR2 YSYEKL. The germline V and J ends were trimmed by 6 bases and 1 base, with 15 bases remaining between them. Here the CDR3 DNA reads TGCGCCAGCAGTTCGTACTTACAGGAGAACACCGGGGAGCTGTTTTTT. Amino acid sequence: CASSSYLQENTGELFF.

The chain joins TRBV5-1 to TRBJ2-3, with 7 bases matching TRBD2. Germline V gives CDR1 SGHRS, CDR2 YFSETQ. V was clipped by 2 bases and J by 5 bases; unmatched bases: 8. The CDR3 covers 15 residues. The CDR3 coding sequence is TGCGCCAGCAGCTTTTGGGGAGGGCTGGTAGATACGCAGTATTTT. It specifies CASSFWGGLVDTQYF.

Worth noting for this clone: The same CDR3 also results from other DNA sequences found in this sample. V is TRBV3-1 (or the pseudogene TRBV3-2) and J is TRBJ1-1; D gene ambiguous. The CDR3 consists of 12 residues. In germline, CDR1 is LGHDT, CDR2 YNNKEL (reference sequence). Trimming removed 1 base at V and 5 bases at J, with 5 bases between. In nucleotides, the CDR3 is TGTGCCAGCAGCCAAGGGGGAACTGAAGCTTTCTTT. It specifies CASSQGGTEAFF.

In this sample, this clone turned up a few times. The chain combines TRBV12-3 or TRBV12-4 with TRBJ2-3; 7 nucleotides agree with TRBD2. CDR3 length: 12 amino acids. Trimming removed 6 bases from V and 8 bases from J; junction bases left unmatched: 5. The CDR3: CASSQAGSTQYF. The CDR3 bases are TGTGCCAGCAGCCAAGCGGGAAGTACGCAGTATTTT.

The chain carries TRBV6-6 and TRBJ1-2; D is unresolved. Trimming removed 10 bases at V and 7 bases at J, with 13 bases between. Germline V gives CDR1 MNHNY, CDR2 SVGAGI (reference sequence). The CDR3 totals 11 residues. The CDR3 spells CAIRVGSGYTF. The CDR3 bases are TGTGCCATAAGAGTAGGGAGTGGCTACACCTTC.

V gene TRBV28 combines with J gene TRBJ2-1; D is ambiguous. The CDR3 loop spans 13 amino acids. From germline, CDR1 is MDHEN and CDR2 SYDVKM. Trimming pared 2 bases from V and 4 bases from J, leaving 6 bases between. CDR3 nucleotide sequence: TGTGCCAGCAGTTTAACAGCATACAATGAGCAGTTCTTC. Encoded protein: CASSLTAYNEQFF.

The sample holds one count of this clone. The V call is TRBV27, the J call TRBJ2-7; D gene ambiguous. The CDR3 spans 15 residues. Trimming pared 2 bases from V and 1 base from J, leaving 12 bases between. Per the germline V gene, CDR1 is MNHEY and CDR2 is SMNVEV (reference sequence). In DNA form, the CDR3 reads TGTGCCAGCAGTTTAGCAGCCGTGGGTTCCTACGAGCAGTACGTC. As protein: CASSLAAVGSYEQYV.

The chain links TRBV30 to TRBJ1-1; maybe TRBD1 (6 bases). The V end lost 4 bases, the J end lost 5 bases, and 11 bases lay between the germline ends. The germline V gene has CDR1 GTSNPN and CDR2 SVGIG (reference sequence). This CDR3 is 12 amino acids long. The CDR3 coding sequence is TGTGCCTGGAATTGGAGGGGGACTGAAGCTTTCTTT. Its protein is CAWNWRGTEAFF.

This rearrangement joins TRBV19 to TRBJ2-2; weak D call: TRBD1 (5 bases). The CDR3 contains 15 residues. The germline V and J ends were trimmed by 6 bases and 3 bases, with 14 bases remaining between them. Germline V CDR1 and CDR2: LNHDA, SQIVND (reference sequence). This CDR3 is CASSSGLGDTGELFF. In nucleotides, the CDR3 is TGTGCCAGTAGCTCAGGGTTAGGAGACACCGGGGAGCTGTTTTTT.